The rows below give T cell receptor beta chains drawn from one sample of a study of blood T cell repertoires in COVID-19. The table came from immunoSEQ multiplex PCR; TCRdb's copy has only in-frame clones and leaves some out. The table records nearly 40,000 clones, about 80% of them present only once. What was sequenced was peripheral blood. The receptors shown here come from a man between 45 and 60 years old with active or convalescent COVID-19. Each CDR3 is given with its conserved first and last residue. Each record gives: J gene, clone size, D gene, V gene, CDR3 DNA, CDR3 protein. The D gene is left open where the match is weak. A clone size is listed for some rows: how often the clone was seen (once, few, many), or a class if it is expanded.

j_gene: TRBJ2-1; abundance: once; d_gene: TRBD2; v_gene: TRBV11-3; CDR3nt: TGTGCCAGCAGCTTAAAGCGGGGGGGCCGGGATGAGCAGTTCTTC; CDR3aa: CASSLKRGGRDEQFF
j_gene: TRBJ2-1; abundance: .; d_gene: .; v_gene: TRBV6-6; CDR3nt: TGTGCCAGCAGTTACTCGATTAGCGGCCCGTACAATGAGCAGTTCTTC; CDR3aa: CASSYSISGPYNEQFF
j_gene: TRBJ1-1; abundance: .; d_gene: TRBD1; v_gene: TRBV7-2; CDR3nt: TGTGCCAGCAGACAGGGGGCTGAAGCTTTCTTT; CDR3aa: CASRQGAEAFF
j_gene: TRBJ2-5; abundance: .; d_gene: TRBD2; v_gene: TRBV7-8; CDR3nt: TGTGCCAGCAGCTTAGGGCGGGGGGGCAGTGAGACCCAGTACTTC; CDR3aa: CASSLGRGGSETQYF
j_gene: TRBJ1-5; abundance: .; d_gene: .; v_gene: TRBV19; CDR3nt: TGTGCCAGTAGTATAGGGCAAATTAGCAATCAGCCCCAGCATTTT; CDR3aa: CASSIGQISNQPQHF
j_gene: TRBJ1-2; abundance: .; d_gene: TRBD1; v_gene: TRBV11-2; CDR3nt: TGTGCCAGCAGCTTCTCAGGACAGGAACGAAACTATGGCTACACCTTC; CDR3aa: CASSFSGQERNYGYTF
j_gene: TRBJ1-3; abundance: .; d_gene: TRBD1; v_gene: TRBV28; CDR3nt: TGTGCCAGCAGTTTTGGCGTCTGGGACAGGGTTTCAGGAAACACCATATATTTT; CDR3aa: CASSFGVWDRVSGNTIYF
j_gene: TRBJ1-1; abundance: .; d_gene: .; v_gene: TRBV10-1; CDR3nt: TGCGCCAGCAGTATCAACATGAACACTGAAGCTTTCTTT; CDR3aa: CASSINMNTEAFF
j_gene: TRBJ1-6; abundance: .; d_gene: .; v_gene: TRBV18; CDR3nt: TGTGCCAGCTCACCACCCAGGGGAAGGGATAATTCACCCCTCCACTTT; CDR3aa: CASSPPRGRDNSPLHF
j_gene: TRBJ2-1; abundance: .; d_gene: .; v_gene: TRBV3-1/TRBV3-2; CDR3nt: TGTGCCAGCGCGCGGGAAGGCTCCTACAATGAGCAGTTCTTC; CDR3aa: CASAREGSYNEQFF
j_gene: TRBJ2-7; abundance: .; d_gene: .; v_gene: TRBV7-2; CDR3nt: TGTGCCAGCAGCTTAGGGCGGTACACGCAGTACTTC; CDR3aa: CASSLGRYTQYF
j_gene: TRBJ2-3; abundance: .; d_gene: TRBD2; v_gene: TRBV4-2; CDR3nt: TGTGCCAGCAGCCAAAGGGGGAGTAGCGGGGGGCATGATACGCAGTATTTT; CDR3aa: CASSQRGSSGGHDTQYF
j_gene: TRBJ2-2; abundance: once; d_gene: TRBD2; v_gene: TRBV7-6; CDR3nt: TGTGCCAGCACCCGGAGGGGTAGCGGGGGGGCCTTGAACACCGGGGAGCTGTTTTTT; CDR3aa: CASTRRGSGGALNTGELFF
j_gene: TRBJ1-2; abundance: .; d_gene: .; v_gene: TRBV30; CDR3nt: TGTGCCTGGAGTTGGCGGAACTATGGCTACACCTTC; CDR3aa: CAWSWRNYGYTF
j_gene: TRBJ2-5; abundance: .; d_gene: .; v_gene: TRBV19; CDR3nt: TGTGCCAGTAGTATCGTTGCGGGGAGCCAAGAGACCCAGTACTTC; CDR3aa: CASSIVAGSQETQYF
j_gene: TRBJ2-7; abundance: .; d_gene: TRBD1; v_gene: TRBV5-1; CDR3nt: TGCGCCAGCAGCCGCACGATACCGGGACAGTCCTACGAGCAGTACTTC; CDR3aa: CASSRTIPGQSYEQYF
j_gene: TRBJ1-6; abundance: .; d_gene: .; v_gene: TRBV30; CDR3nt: TGTGCCTGGAGTTCCCTGACAGCTTCTAATTCACCCCTCCACTTT; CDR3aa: CAWSSLTASNSPLHF
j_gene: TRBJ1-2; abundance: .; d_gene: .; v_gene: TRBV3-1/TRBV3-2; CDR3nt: TGTGCCAGCAGCCAAGATCTAACTTACTATGGCTACACCTTC; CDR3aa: CASSQDLTYYGYTF
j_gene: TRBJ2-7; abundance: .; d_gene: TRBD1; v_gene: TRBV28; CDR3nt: TGTGCCAGCAGTTTACCGACAGGGCGTGAGCAGTACTTC; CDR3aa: CASSLPTGREQYF
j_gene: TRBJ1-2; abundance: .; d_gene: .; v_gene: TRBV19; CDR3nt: TGTGCCAGTAGTATGGCGGGTGGCTACACCTTC; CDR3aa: CASSMAGGYTF
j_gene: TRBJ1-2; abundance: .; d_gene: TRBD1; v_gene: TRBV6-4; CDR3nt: TGTGCCAGCAGTGACATAGGACAGGGGAGTATCTATGGCTACACCTTC; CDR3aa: CASSDIGQGSIYGYTF
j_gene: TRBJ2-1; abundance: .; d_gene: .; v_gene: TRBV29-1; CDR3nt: TGCAGCGTGGAAGGTACCCAGGGGATTATAAACAATGAGCAGTTCTTC; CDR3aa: CSVEGTQGIINNEQFF
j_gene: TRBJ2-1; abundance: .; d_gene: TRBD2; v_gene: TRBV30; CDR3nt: TGTGCCTGGAGTACCCGGGGGGGAGGGTACAATGAGCAGTTCTTC; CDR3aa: CAWSTRGGGYNEQFF
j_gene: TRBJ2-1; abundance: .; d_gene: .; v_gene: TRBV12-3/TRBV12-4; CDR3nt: TGTGCCAGCAGTTTCTTCTTGCAGGATGAGCAGTTCTTC; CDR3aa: CASSFFLQDEQFF
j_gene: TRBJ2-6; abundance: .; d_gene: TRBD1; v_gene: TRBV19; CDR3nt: TGTGCCAGTAGTAGCGGGACAGGGGGCTCTGGGGCCAACGTCCTGACTTTC; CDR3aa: CASSSGTGGSGANVLTF
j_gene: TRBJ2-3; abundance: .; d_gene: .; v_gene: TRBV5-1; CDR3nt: TGCGCCAGCAGCCCCGGGAGCACAGATACGCAGTATTTT; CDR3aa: CASSPGSTDTQYF
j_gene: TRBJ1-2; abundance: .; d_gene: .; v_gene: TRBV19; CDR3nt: TGTGCCAGTAGTCAACAGGGAGACTATGGCTACACCTTC; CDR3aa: CASSQQGDYGYTF
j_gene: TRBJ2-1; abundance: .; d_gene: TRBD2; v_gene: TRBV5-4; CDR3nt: TGTGCCAGCAGCTTGGCTAGCGGGGGGGCCTCAAATGAGCAGTTCTTC; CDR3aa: CASSLASGGASNEQFF
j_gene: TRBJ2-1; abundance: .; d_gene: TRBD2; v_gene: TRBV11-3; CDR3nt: TGTGCCAGCAGCTTAGTTACGGGGGGGCGGAATGAGCAGTTCTTC; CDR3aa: CASSLVTGGRNEQFF
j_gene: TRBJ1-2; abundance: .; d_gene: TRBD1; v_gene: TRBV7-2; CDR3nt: TGTGCCAGCAGCTTAGGACAGGGGGGTCTCTATGGCTACACCTTC; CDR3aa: CASSLGQGGLYGYTF
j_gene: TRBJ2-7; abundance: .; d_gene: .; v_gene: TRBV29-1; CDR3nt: TGCAGCGTTGTACAGGGCACCCACGAGCAGTACTTC; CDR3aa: CSVVQGTHEQYF
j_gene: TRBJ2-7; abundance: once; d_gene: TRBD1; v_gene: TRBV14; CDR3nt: TGTGCCAGCAGCCAGCCGGGACAGGCTATCTACGAGCAGTACTTC; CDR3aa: CASSQPGQAIYEQYF
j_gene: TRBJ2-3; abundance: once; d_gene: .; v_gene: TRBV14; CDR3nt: TGTGCCAGCAGCCAAGATCCTGAGGGAGGCTGGACAGATACGCAGTATTTT; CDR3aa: CASSQDPEGGWTDTQYF
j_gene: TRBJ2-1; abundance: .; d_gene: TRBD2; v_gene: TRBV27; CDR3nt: TGTGCCAGCAGTTTACGGGCGGGGGGCCTCTCCTACAATGAGCAGTTCTTC; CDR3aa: CASSLRAGGLSYNEQFF
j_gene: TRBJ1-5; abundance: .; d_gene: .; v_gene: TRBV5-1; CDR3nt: TGCGCCAGCAGGTCAGGGTTGGGACAGCCCCAGCATTTT; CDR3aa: CASRSGLGQPQHF
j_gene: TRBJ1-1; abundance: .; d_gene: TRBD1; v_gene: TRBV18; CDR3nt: TGTGCCAGCTCACCTGGACAGGGGGGGAACACTGAAGCTTTCTTT; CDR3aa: CASSPGQGGNTEAFF
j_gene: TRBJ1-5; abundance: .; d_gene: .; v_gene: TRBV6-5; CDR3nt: TGTGCCACCGAGCGTTTCGGGGATAGCAATCAGCCCCAGCATTTT; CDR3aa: CATERFGDSNQPQHF
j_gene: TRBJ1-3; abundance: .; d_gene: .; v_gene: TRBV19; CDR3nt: TGTGCCAGTAGTTCTCAGCTCGGGAGCTCTGGAAACACCATATATTTT; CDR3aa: CASSSQLGSSGNTIYF
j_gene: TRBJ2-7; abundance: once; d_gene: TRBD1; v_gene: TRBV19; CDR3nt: TGTGCCAGTAGTAGTCCAAAGACAGGGTTATACGAGCAGTACTTC; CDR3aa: CASSSPKTGLYEQYF
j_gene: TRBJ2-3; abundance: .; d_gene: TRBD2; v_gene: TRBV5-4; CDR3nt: TGTGCCAGCAGCTTGGGGCTAGCGGGTAGCACAGATACGCAGTATTTT; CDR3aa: CASSLGLAGSTDTQYF
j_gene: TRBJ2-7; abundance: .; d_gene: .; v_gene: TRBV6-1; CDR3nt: TGTGCCAGCAGTGAATTCCCGGTGGTTTACGAGCAGTACTTC; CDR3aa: CASSEFPVVYEQYF
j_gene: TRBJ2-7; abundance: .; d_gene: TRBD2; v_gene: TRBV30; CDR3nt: TGTGCCTGGAGTGACCGACTTAGCGGGATAACCTACGAGCAGTACTTC; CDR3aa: CAWSDRLSGITYEQYF
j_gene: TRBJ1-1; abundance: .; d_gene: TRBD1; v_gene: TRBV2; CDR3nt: TGTGCCAGCAGTGAAGGGGGACAGGGGATCACTGAAGCTTTCTTT; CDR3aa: CASSEGGQGITEAFF
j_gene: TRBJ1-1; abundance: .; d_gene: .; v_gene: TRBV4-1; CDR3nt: TGCGCCAGCAGCCAAGATGGTCACACCGAAGCTTTCTTT; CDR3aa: CASSQDGHTEAFF
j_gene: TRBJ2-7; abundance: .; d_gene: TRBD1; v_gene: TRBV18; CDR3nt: TGTGCCAGCTCACCGGGACAGGGATCGTACGAGCAGTACTTC; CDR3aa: CASSPGQGSYEQYF
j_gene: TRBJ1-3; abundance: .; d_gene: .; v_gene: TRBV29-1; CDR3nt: TGCAGCGTAACCCCCGGGGGTGACACCATATATTTT; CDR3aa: CSVTPGGDTIYF